What follows are 6 T cell receptor beta chains derived from one specimen sequenced in a study of Ad26.COV2.S vaccination and SARS-CoV-2 variants. This sample's treatment: around 19 received Ad26.COV2.S at low or high dose, single or two shots; about 5 received placebo; per-sample allocation not given. It was on day 63 after the first vaccine or placebo injection that samples were taken. Data came from immunoSEQ multiplex PCR; TCRdb stores just in-frame clones and leaves some out. This sample yields a few hundred thousand clones, of which roughly 85% are seen a single time; 7.4% belongs to the top ten. The material was peripheral blood, obtained in a trial of Ad26.COV2.S vaccine versus placebo. The receptors here all came from a person between 18 and 65 years old who received the Ad26.COV2.S COVID-19 vaccine or a placebo.

The rearrangement joins TRBV2 to TRBJ2-7; D gene uncertain. The V end lost 6 bases, the J end lost 3 bases, and 9 bases lay between the germline ends. The CDR3 spans 12 residues. The V gene's germline CDR1 is SNHLY and CDR2 FYNNEI. The CDR3 sequence is CASSRGSYEQYF. The CDR3, as DNA: TGTGCCAGCAGCAGAGGCAGCTACGAGCAGTACTTC. Combining the CDR3 with reference TRBV2 and TRBJ2-7 gives the whole variable domain EPEVTQTPSHQVTQMGQEVILRCVPISNHLYFYWYRQILGQKVEFLVSFYNNEISEKSEIFDDQFSVERPDGSNFTLKIRSTKLEDSAMYFCASSRGSYEQYFGPGTRLTVT.

V is TRBV14 and J is TRBJ2-1, with 11 bases aligning to TRBD1. The germline V gene has CDR1 SGHDN and CDR2 FVKESK. The length of the CDR3 is 15 residues. Trimming cost V 5 bases and J 3 bases; bases outside gene matches: 3. The CDR3 loop is CASSWTGGNYNEQFF. Here the CDR3 DNA reads TGTGCCAGCAGCTGGACAGGGGGCAACTACAATGAGCAGTTCTTC.

This clone occurred a few times. The chain has TRBV5-5 and TRBJ2-3; D is ambiguous. The CDR3 has 11 amino acids. Trimming removed 4 bases from V and 0 bases from J, with 0 bases in between. The germline CDR1 and CDR2 sequences are SGHKS and YYEKEE (reference sequence). CDR3 in amino acids: CASSSTDTQYF. CDR3 sequence (DNA): TGTGCCAGCAGCAGCACAGATACGCAGTATTTT.

This clone showed up just once. The sample contains more than one DNA sequence encoding this CDR3. The gene calls are TRBV29-1 and TRBJ2-2; D ambiguous. Germline CDR1 SQVTM, CDR2 ANQGSEA. The CDR3 has 13 residues. Trimming removed 5 bases from V and 0 bases from J, with 7 bases in between. The DNA of the CDR3 is TGCAGCGTTCCTGCTCCGAACACCGGGGAGCTGTTTTTT. Protein sequence: CSVPAPNTGELFF.

The V and J genes are TRBV4-3 and TRBJ2-7; D not resolved. Per the germline V gene, CDR1 is LGHNA and CDR2 is YSLEER. The CDR3 has 15 residues. Between the trimmed V and J ends, which lost 0 bases and 2 bases, there was a span of 11 bases. The CDR3 protein is CASSQDLGGTYEQYF. CDR3 in DNA: TGCGCCAGCAGCCAAGACCTAGGTGGAACCTACGAGCAGTACTTC.

The V and J genes are TRBV29-1 and TRBJ1-3; a weak D match, TRBD1 (5 bases). CDR3 length equals 12 residues. Per the germline V gene, CDR1 is SQVTM and CDR2 is ANQGSEA. Trimming removed 7 bases from V and 4 bases from J, with 11 bases in between. CDR3 in DNA: TGCAGCGCCGGGGACGGGGGAAACACCATATATTTT. Translated, it gives CSAGDGGNTIYF.